This T cell receptor (beta chain) was recovered during a study of T cell changes during pregnancy in multiple sclerosis. Germline V CDR1 and CDR2: MNHEY, SMNVEV (reference sequence). V was trimmed by 6 bases and J by 2 bases, leaving 12 bases between them. The CDR3 is 14 amino acids. Measured with immunoSEQ multiplex PCR; TCRdb has only the in-frame clones, and not every one. The data hold fewer than 25,000 clones, with roughly 90% observed a single time. This sample comprised CD8+ T cells from peripheral blood mononuclear cells, obtained in the third trimester of pregnancy. The receptor comes from a female donor in good health, enrolled as a control in a pregnancy study. This sequence joins TRBV27 and TRBJ2-3, with a possible D match to TRBD2 (5 bases). CDR3 region: CASRPRTYTDTQYF. The CDR3 DNA sequence: TGTGCCAGCAGACCCCGGACTTACACAGATACGCAGTATTTT.